What follows are 27 T cell receptor beta chains derived from one specimen sequenced in a study of cytomegalovirus exposure and HLA in healthy donors. The study ran its PCR with 60 Vbeta and 13 Jbeta primers. This table comes from immunoSEQ multiplex PCR, and its TCRdb copy is limited to in-frame clones, with some not included. The repertoire holds some 200,000 clones, more than 60% seen once, with approximately 2.6% in the top ten. Material: PBMCs. These receptors were collected from a woman aged 60-75 years in good health and CMV-seropositive.

This clone has just a few counts. This rearrangement joins TRBV9 to TRBJ2-1; unclear D gene. Trimming left V 0 bases short and J 0 bases short, with 13 bases between. The CDR3 extends over 17 amino acids. Germline V lookup: CDR1 SGDLS, CDR2 YYNGEE. CDR3 amino acids: CASSVESRPSSYNEQFF. Here the CDR3 DNA reads TGTGCCAGCAGCGTAGAGTCCCGTCCCAGCTCCTACAATGAGCAGTTCTTC.

J is TRBJ1-1 and V is TRBV29-1; the D gene is possibly TRBD1 (5 bases). The V gene lost 5 bases and the J gene lost 0 bases, with 10 bases spanning the gap. Per the germline V gene, CDR1 is SQVTM and CDR2 is ANQGSEA. The CDR3 is 13 residues long. CDR3 sequence (DNA): TGCAGCGTTACCAAGACAGTGAACACTGAAGCTTTCTTT. It encodes CSVTKTVNTEAFF.

A remark on this clone: In the same sample, other DNA sequences code for this CDR3. This chain joins TRBV6-4 and TRBJ1-5, with D maybe TRBD1 (6 bases). CDR3 size: 13 residues. V lost 3 bases, J lost 7 bases, and 10 bases lay in between. Germline V lookup: CDR1 MRHNA, CDR2 SNTAGT. CDR3 DNA: TGTGCCAGCAGTGAACAGGGCGGGCAGCCCCAGCATTTT. As protein: CASSEQGGQPQHF.

This clone was detected only once. The gene calls are TRBV7-3 and TRBJ2-2; TRBD2 matches 9 bases. The V gene's germline CDR1 is SGHTA and CDR2 FQGTGA. With 3 bases clipped from V and 7 bases from J, the junction kept 6 bases outside the gene matches. The CDR3 contains 15 residues. CDR3 sequence: CASSLGGGAFGELFF. CDR3 nucleotides: TGTGCCAGCAGCTTGGGCGGGGGGGCCTTCGGGGAGCTGTTTTTT.

This chain connects TRBV2 to TRBJ2-1; 8 bases agree with TRBD2. CDR3 size: 15 residues. With V trimmed by 4 bases and J by 5 bases, 7 bases remained unmatched. The germline CDR1 and CDR2 sequences are SNHLY and FYNNEI. As DNA, the CDR3 is TGTGCCAGCAGTGGGCTAGCGGGTCGAAACAATGAGCAGTTCTTC. It specifies CASSGLAGRNNEQFF.

This clone was detected once. The chain recombines TRBV5-1 with TRBJ2-1; D is possibly TRBD2 (5 bases). The CDR3 spans 16 residues. Per germline, CDR1 SGHRS and CDR2 YFSETQ. V gave up 4 bases and J gave up 4 bases, with 18 bases separating them. The CDR3 region is CASSPQSSELYNEQFF. In DNA form, the CDR3 reads TGCGCCAGCAGCCCCCAGAGTAGCGAATTATACAATGAGCAGTTCTTC.

This clone appeared a single time. V and J are TRBV27 and TRBJ1-6; D is possibly TRBD1 (6 bases). The CDR3 contains 17 residues. Trimming pared 1 base from V and 7 bases from J, leaving 17 bases between. Germline-derived CDR1 and CDR2 are MNHEY and SMNVEV (reference sequence). The CDR3 bases are TGTGCCAGCAGTTTATTCAGGGGAAATTATGAAAATTCACCCCTCCACTTT. Translating gives CASSLFRGNYENSPLHF.

The rearrangement links TRBV4-2 to TRBJ2-5; 8 nucleotides match TRBD2. The V segment lost 0 bases and the J segment 5 bases; nucleotides outside the gene matches: 14. The CDR3 is made up of 18 amino acids. The germline gives CDR1 LGHNA, CDR2 YNFKEQ. CDR3 nucleotide sequence: TGTGCCAGCAGCCAAGATTTCGGGCGGGGGGCCAAAGTGGAGACCCAGTACTTC. It is translated as CASSQDFGRGAKVETQYF.

Concerning this clone: Other nucleotide sequences from this sample produce the same CDR3. The rearrangement links TRBV10-3 to TRBJ1-5, with TRBD1 matching 9 bases. J was trimmed by 1 base and V by 5 bases; bases with no gene match: 3. The CDR3 runs to 15 residues. From germline, CDR1 is ENHRY and CDR2 SYGVKD. The CDR3 DNA reads as TGTGCCATCAGTCCGACAGGGGGAAGCAATCAGCCCCAGCATTTT. Residues: CAISPTGGSNQPQHF.

The gene calls are TRBV11-3 and TRBJ2-7, with D maybe TRBD1 (5 bases). The germline V gene encodes CDR1 SGHNT and CDR2 YENEEA. The CDR3 has 14 amino acids. V was trimmed by 5 bases and J by 6 bases, leaving 17 bases between them. The CDR3 is CASSPGGTRAEQYF. CDR3 in DNA: TGTGCCAGCAGCCCGGGTGGCACCAGGGCCGAGCAGTACTTC.

This clone was seen just once. In DNA, the CDR3 is TGTGCCTGGAGTACCGGGGGGGCTGAGACCCAGTACTTC. It yields the protein CAWSTGGAETQYF. The chain carries TRBV30 and TRBJ2-5, with 8 bases fitting TRBD2. Germline V gives CDR1 GTSNPN, CDR2 SVGIG (reference sequence). Trimming at V came to 2 bases and at J to 5 bases, leaving 4 bases not matched to a gene. This CDR3 spans 13 amino acids.

The rearrangement links TRBV10-3 to TRBJ2-5; 7 bases align to TRBD1. The CDR3 covers 14 residues. V shed 4 bases, J shed 5 bases, and the junction held 7 bases outside the gene matches. From germline, CDR1 is ENHRY and CDR2 SYGVKD. The CDR3 is CAISATGMLETQYF. The CDR3 bases are TGTGCCATCAGTGCGACAGGGATGTTGGAGACCCAGTACTTC.

This sequence joins TRBV14 and TRBJ2-7; 7 bases match TRBD2. CDR1 and CDR2 (germline): SGHDN, FVKESK. CDR3 length equals 16 residues. With 4 bases clipped from V and 6 bases from J, the junction kept 15 bases outside the gene matches. CDR3 region: CASSPTGGTRATEQYF. CDR3 nucleotides: TGTGCCAGCAGCCCCACGGGGGGTACCCGAGCTACCGAGCAGTACTTC.

This chain links TRBV7-9 with TRBJ1-3, with D uncertain. The germline CDR1 and CDR2 sequences are SEHNR and FQNEAQ (reference sequence). The length of the CDR3 is 13 residues. Between the trimmed V and J ends, which lost 5 bases and 0 bases, there was a span of 5 bases. The CDR3 loop is CASSLISGNTIYF. DNA of the CDR3: TGTGCCAGCAGCCTAATCTCTGGAAACACCATATATTTT.

V and J are TRBV21-1 and TRBJ2-2; TRBD2, the table's D call, was not compared with the DNA. TRBV21-1 represents a pseudogene. The CDR3 is 20 residues long. CDR3 DNA sequence: TGTGCCAGCAGCAGAGCCGGGACTAGCGGGAGAAGAGGGGGAGCCGGGGAGCTGTTTTTT. Protein: CASSRAGTSGRRGGAGELFF.

The chain joins TRBV6-1 to TRBJ1-1; TRBD1 might be the D (5 bases). Germline V CDR1 and CDR2: MNHNS, SASEGT. With 7 bases removed from V and 10 bases from J, the gap between germline ends came to 19 bases. The CDR3 runs to 13 residues. CDR3 DNA sequence: TGTGCCAGCAACCAACCGCGGGGCCAACTAGCTTTCTTT. It specifies CASNQPRGQLAFF.

This clone was picked up a small number of times. For the CDR3, the DNA is TGTGCCAGCAGGAGGGGACTAGCGGGAGCCGGGGAGCTGTTTTTT. Translated: CASRRGLAGAGELFF. The chain links TRBV6-1 to TRBJ2-2; 14 positions match TRBD2. V was clipped by 6 bases and J by 6 bases; unmatched bases: 3. Per germline, CDR1 MNHNS and CDR2 SASEGT. The CDR3 is 15 amino acids.

This sequence joins TRBV11-1 and TRBJ2-3; TRBD2 matches at 8 bases. The CDR3 covers 17 residues. Germline V CDR1 and CDR2: SGHAT, FQDESV (reference sequence). Unmatched junction bases numbered 12, after V lost 2 bases and J lost 5 bases. CDR3: CASSLMNYQRGRDTQYF. The CDR3 nucleotides read TGTGCCAGCAGCTTAATGAATTATCAGCGGGGGCGAGATACGCAGTATTTT.

V usage is TRBV27 and J usage is TRBJ2-5, with D possibly TRBD1 on 5 matching bases. V shed 5 bases and J shed 5 bases, with 12 bases lying between them. The CDR3 contains 13 residues. The germline V gene encodes CDR1 MNHEY and CDR2 SMNVEV (reference sequence). CDR3 loop: CASSNPDTETQYF. As DNA, the CDR3 is TGTGCCAGCAGTAACCCGGACACCGAGACCCAGTACTTC.

The chain recombines TRBV6-1 with TRBJ2-2; TRBD1 agrees at 10 bases. CDR3 length equals 14 residues. With V trimmed by 8 bases and J by 9 bases, 9 bases remained unmatched. The V gene's germline CDR1 is MNHNS and CDR2 SASEGT. For the CDR3, the DNA is TGTGCCAGCTGCCGGGACAGGGGCGTGAGGGAGCTGTTTTTT. Its translation: CASCRDRGVRELFF.

The chain links TRBV19 to TRBJ2-7, with TRBD1 identical over 9 bases. Looked up from germline, CDR1 is LNHDA and CDR2 is SQIVND (reference sequence). This CDR3 contains 14 residues. V shed 5 bases and J 9 bases; nucleotides not matched to a gene: 11. In DNA form, the CDR3 reads TGTGCCAGTAGTGCTGGGGGACAGGGTAAGGTGCAGTACTTC. Encoded protein: CASSAGGQGKVQYF. Variable domain in full (rest from reference TRBV19 and TRBJ2-7): DGGITQSPKYLFRKEGQNVTLSCEQNLNHDAMYWYRQDPGQGLRLIYYSQIVNDFQKGDIAEGYSVSREKKESFPLTVTSAQKNPTAFYLCASSAGGQGKVQYFGPGTRLTVT.

The chain couples TRBV14 to TRBJ1-6, with D maybe TRBD1 (5 bases). Germline V CDR1 and CDR2: SGHDN, FVKESK. Trimming cost V 0 bases and J 5 bases, with 8 bases left between them. This CDR3 comprises 15 residues. CDR3 loop: CASSQDARDNSPLHF. The CDR3 coding sequence is TGTGCCAGCAGCCAAGATGCCAGGGATAATTCACCCCTCCACTTT.

V and J are TRBV5-1 and TRBJ1-2; TRBD1 matches at 8 bases. The CDR3 consists of 16 residues. Looked up from germline, CDR1 is SGHRS and CDR2 is YFSETQ. After removal of 2 bases from V and 2 bases from J, the junction contained 8 bases not matched to a gene. The CDR3 nucleotides are TGCGCCAGCAGCTTACGGCAGGGGGCCATCAACTATGGCTACACCTTC. It codes for CASSLRQGAINYGYTF.

This clone appeared once. The chain has TRBV4-1 and TRBJ1-6, with D maybe TRBD1 (5 bases). The CDR3 totals 17 residues. CDR1 and CDR2 (germline): MGHRA, YSYEKL. The ends were cut back, 4 bases at V and 7 bases at J, with 20 bases in the middle. CDR3 in DNA: TGCGCCAGCAGCCTACGTTCGTCGGGACTGCGAAATTCACCCCTCCACTTT. The encoded protein is CASSLRSSGLRNSPLHF.

The chain has TRBV19 and TRBJ2-7, with 8 bases matching TRBD1. CDR3 length equals 13 residues. CDR1 is LNHDA, CDR2 SQIVND, per germline (reference sequence). J was trimmed by 4 bases and V by 6 bases; bases with no gene match: 5. CDR3 residues: CASRKRQGYEQYF. The CDR3 bases are TGTGCCAGTAGAAAAAGACAGGGGTACGAGCAGTACTTC.

The genes are TRBV4-3 and TRBJ1-3, with a tentative D call TRBD1 (5 bases). Per the germline V gene, CDR1 is LGHNA and CDR2 is YSLEER. The CDR3 totals 17 residues. Trimming took off 0 bases at V and 4 bases at J, with 16 bases between the two ends. CDR3 in DNA: TGCGCCAGCAGCCAAGATCGCGGGGGGTATTCGGGAAACACCATATATTTT. Translating it yields CASSQDRGGYSGNTIYF.

The chain combines TRBV19 with TRBJ1-5; 8 nucleotides match TRBD1. CDR1 and CDR2 (germline): LNHDA, SQIVND (reference sequence). After removal of 3 bases from V and 6 bases from J, the junction contained 10 bases not matched to a gene. CDR3 length equals 16 residues. Here the CDR3 reads CASSIPGRGPGQPQHF. The CDR3 DNA reads as TGTGCCAGTAGTATCCCCGGCAGGGGGCCGGGTCAGCCCCAGCATTTT.